The TCR beta chain described here comes from a study of beta chain features in type 1 diabetes. Study-level results: Patients with type 1 diabetes showed fewer VDJ junction insertions and more deletions. TCRB CDR3s were moderately but significantly shorter in Type 1 diabetes patients in all four CD4+ subsets.

As every portion of the isolated RNA was reverse transcribed, the sequencing read expressed TCRB transcripts. TCRdb's table, derived via immunoSEQ multiplex PCR, lists solely in-frame clones and lacks some. The sample lists hundreds of thousands of clones, roughly an eighth occurring once. The CDR3 runs 12 residues. Per the germline V gene, CDR1 is GTSNPN and CDR2 is SVGIG (reference sequence). Between the trimmed V and J ends, which lost 5 bases and 2 bases, there was a span of 9 bases. Concerning this clone: Its antigen is still unknown.

This clonotype originated in a young man with type 1 diabetes. The specimen was naive CD4+ T cells from blood. This chain links TRBV30 with TRBJ1-2, with D possibly being TRBD1 (5 bases). Here the CDR3 reads CAWGGSNYGYTF. As DNA, the CDR3 is TGTGCCTGGGGGGGATCAAACTATGGCTACACCTTC. Full variable domain (rest looked up from reference TRBV30 and TRBJ1-2): SQTIHQWPATLVQPVGSPLSLECTVEGTSNPNLYWYRQAAGRGLQLLFYSVGIGQISSEVPQNLSASRPQDRQFILSSKKLLLSDSGFYLCAWGGSNYGYTFGSGTRLTVV.